What follows are 31 T cell receptor beta chains derived from one specimen sequenced in a study of naive and memory T cell subsets. Whole-study findings and limits: A few larger clonotypes appeared in naive repertoires, especially CD8, possibly memory cells re-expressing CD45RA.

No antigen has been identified for these receptors. An equimolar mix of two oligonucleotides served as the beta constant-region primer for TRBC1 and TRBC2. The ligated cDNA underwent four PCR rounds using SP2 and nested alpha and beta constant-region primers. TCRdb passed the UMI-ligation and nested PCR reads through MiXCR, listing each CDR3 protein once. The sample lists 99,000 or so distinct CDR3 sequences; approximately 14% were seen once. Sequenced input: naive CD8+ T cells from blood. Receptors originate from a human donor in good health.

The J gene is TRBJ1-2, the V gene TRBV29-1, with D hard to call. Looked up from germline, CDR1 is SQVTM and CDR2 is ANQGSEA. Trimming pared 2 bases from V and 4 bases from J, leaving 11 bases between. This CDR3 has 13 residues. The CDR3 sequence: CSVERLDGYGYTF. The DNA for the CDR3 is TGCAGCGTTGAACGATTAGACGGCTATGGCTACACCTTC.

This clonotype was seen at least ten times. The chain links TRBV20-1 to TRBJ2-7; 14 positions match TRBD2. V was pared by 7 bases and J by 6 bases, with 14 bases of the junction left unmatched. CDR1 is DFQATT, CDR2 SNEGSKA, per germline (reference sequence). CDR3 length: 16 amino acids. The CDR3, as DNA: TGCAGTGTATCGACTAGCGGGGGGGCCGCTTTCTCCGAGCAGTACTTC. Translated, it gives CSVSTSGGAAFSEQYF.

V and J are TRBV7-9 and TRBJ2-1; TRBD2 might be the D (6 bases). V lost 1 base, J lost 9 bases, and 7 bases lay in between. CDR3 size: 12 residues. Germline V lookup: CDR1 SEHNR, CDR2 FQNEAQ (reference sequence). In DNA, the CDR3 is TGTGCCAGCAGCTTAGGAGCGGGTGAGCAGTTCTTC. It translates to CASSLGAGEQFF.

This clonotype has more than one count but fewer than ten. The rearrangement joins TRBV20-1 to TRBJ1-1; no firm D call. The CDR3 runs 14 residues. V lost 1 base to trimming and J lost 5 bases, with 14 bases between them. CDR1 and CDR2 from the germline V gene are DFQATT and SNEGSKA (reference sequence). The DNA of the CDR3 is TGCAGTGCTAGAGGTGGGGTAAGCGGGACTGAAGCTTTCTTT. This codes for CSARGGVSGTEAFF.

This clonotype was detected ten times or more. The chain combines TRBV19 with TRBJ2-2, with unresolved D. From germline, CDR1 is LNHDA and CDR2 SQIVND (reference sequence). V was trimmed by 1 base and J by 7 bases, leaving 13 bases between them. The CDR3 runs to 15 residues. CDR3: CASSIGLGLSGELFF. Written as DNA, the CDR3 is TGTGCCAGTAGTATAGGTCTAGGTTTGAGCGGGGAGCTGTTTTTT. Using reference TRBV19 and TRBJ2-2 for the parts outside the CDR3, the full variable domain is DGGITQSPKYLFRKEGQNVTLSCEQNLNHDAMYWYRQDPGQGLRLIYYSQIVNDFQKGDIAEGYSVSREKKESFPLTVTSAQKNPTAFYLCASSIGLGLSGELFFGEGSRLTVL.

The J gene is TRBJ2-1, the V gene TRBV15; 8 bases match TRBD2. The CDR3 contains 13 residues. The germline V gene encodes CDR1 LNHNV and CDR2 YYDKDF (reference sequence). After removal of 8 bases from V and 7 bases from J, the junction contained 7 bases not matched to a gene. The CDR3 region is CATSGGAFNEQFF. As DNA, the CDR3 is TGTGCCACCTCCGGGGGGGCCTTTAATGAGCAGTTCTTC. Full variable domain (outside the CDR3, taken from reference TRBV15 and TRBJ2-1): DAMVIQNPRYQVTQFGKPVTLSCSQTLNHNVMYWYQQKSSQAPKLLFHYYDKDFNNEADTPDNFQSRRPNTSFCFLDIRSPGLGDTAMYLCATSGGAFNEQFFGPGTRLTVL.

This clonotype was picked up a small number of times. The chain has TRBV12-3 or TRBV12-4 and TRBJ2-3; 10 bases match TRBD2. The CDR3 consists of 20 residues. V shed 2 bases, J shed 3 bases, and the junction held 17 bases outside the gene matches. CDR3 loop: CASSLIDSSFSGRITDTQYF. The CDR3 region has the DNA TGTGCCAGCAGTTTAATCGACAGTTCTTTTAGCGGGAGGATTACAGATACGCAGTATTTT.

This clonotype was seen ten or more times. This chain uses TRBV7-9 with TRBJ2-1, with 12 bases lining up with TRBD2. The CDR3 runs 16 residues. J was trimmed by 7 bases and V by 5 bases; bases with no gene match: 9. The germline gives CDR1 SEHNR, CDR2 FQNEAQ (reference sequence). CDR3 amino acids: CASSPRLAGELNEQFF. The CDR3 DNA is TGTGCCAGCAGCCCCAGACTAGCGGGAGAGCTAAATGAGCAGTTCTTC.

The V call is TRBV7-9, the J call TRBJ2-1; TRBD2 matches at 7 bases. V shed 7 bases, J shed 8 bases, and the junction held 20 bases outside the gene matches. The CDR3 extends over 17 amino acids. The V gene's germline CDR1 is SEHNR and CDR2 FQNEAQ (reference sequence). CDR3 in amino acids: CASNNHMGGGSLDEQFF. CDR3 DNA sequence: TGTGCCAGCAACAACCATATGGGGGGGGGGAGTTTGGATGAGCAGTTCTTC.

This clonotype has a count of ten or more. This chain links TRBV12-3 or TRBV12-4 with TRBJ2-7; D gene unclear. Trimming took 6 bases from V and 6 from J, leaving 12 bases between them. This CDR3 contains 12 residues. The CDR3 spells CASSPNLIEQYF. CDR3 bases: TGTGCCAGCAGCCCGAACCTCATCGAGCAGTACTTC.

This clonotype appeared many times. The chain couples TRBV30 to TRBJ1-1; the match to TRBD1 covers 7 bases. Trimming cost V 4 bases and J 2 bases; bases outside gene matches: 4. The germline V gene encodes CDR1 GTSNPN and CDR2 SVGIG (reference sequence). The length of the CDR3 is 13 residues. This chain's CDR3 is CAWTTGVNTEAFF. DNA for the CDR3: TGTGCCTGGACCACAGGGGTAAACACTGAAGCTTTCTTT. Full variable domain (rest looked up from reference TRBV30 and TRBJ1-1): SQTIHQWPATLVQPVGSPLSLECTVEGTSNPNLYWYRQAAGRGLQLLFYSVGIGQISSEVPQNLSASRPQDRQFILSSKKLLLSDSGFYLCAWTTGVNTEAFFGQGTRLTVV.

The V and J genes are TRBV13 and TRBJ2-7, with TRBD1 matching 8 bases. This CDR3 has 13 residues. After removal of 5 bases from V and 5 bases from J, the junction contained 5 bases not matched to a gene. Germline CDR1 reads PRHDT; CDR2 reads FYEKMQ (reference sequence). The CDR3 bases are TGTGCCAGCAGCAAACTACAGGGGGACGAGCAGTACTTC. Its translation is CASSKLQGDEQYF.

The genes are TRBV20-1 and TRBJ2-7; D remains ambiguous. Germline V gene lookup returns CDR1 DFQATT and CDR2 SNEGSKA (reference sequence). This CDR3 has 10 residues. The V end was cut by 5 bases, the J end by 3 bases, with 5 bases between. This CDR3 reads CSAARYEQYF. CDR3 coding DNA: TGCAGTGCTGCACGCTACGAGCAGTACTTC.

The chain employs TRBV13 and TRBJ2-5; 8 nucleotides line up with TRBD1. This CDR3 is built from 15 residues. CDR1 is PRHDT, CDR2 FYEKMQ, per germline (reference sequence). The junction had 8 bases not matched to a gene; V was cut back by 4 bases and J by 4 bases. In nucleotides, the CDR3 is TGTGCCAGCAGCTCCGGACAGGGCGAGGGAGAGACCCAGTACTTC. Amino acids: CASSSGQGEGETQYF.

This sequence joins TRBV27 and TRBJ1-2; D might be TRBD1 (6 bases). Trimming left V 0 bases short and J 4 bases short, with 15 bases between. Germline values: CDR1 MNHEY, CDR2 SMNVEV (reference sequence). There are 16 residues in the CDR3. The DNA for the CDR3 is TGTGCCAGCAGTTTATCGTGGGGGGCAGGAATCTATGGCTACACCTTC. Amino acids: CASSLSWGAGIYGYTF.

This clonotype was recorded many times. CDR3 sequence: CASSVDGQHTDTQYF. The CDR3 region has the DNA TGTGCCAGCAGCGTGGATGGACAGCACACAGATACGCAGTATTTT. This rearrangement joins TRBV28 to TRBJ2-3, with D perhaps TRBD1 (6 bases). Germline V gene lookup returns CDR1 MDHEN and CDR2 SYDVKM. V lost 6 bases, J lost 2 bases, and 15 bases lay in between. CDR3 length: 15 residues.

This clonotype came up a few times. The chain has TRBV9 and TRBJ2-7; D is unresolved. Trimming took off 0 bases at V and 3 bases at J, with 7 bases between the two ends. Germline V gene lookup returns CDR1 SGDLS and CDR2 YYNGEE. The CDR3 is made up of 13 amino acids. This CDR3 reads CASSVGNDYEQYF. The DNA for the CDR3 is TGTGCCAGCAGCGTAGGTAACGACTACGAGCAGTACTTC.

The chain couples TRBV28 to TRBJ1-5; unclear D gene. The CDR3 is made up of 12 amino acids. Germline V gene lookup returns CDR1 MDHEN and CDR2 SYDVKM. V was clipped by 3 bases and J by 6 bases, with 6 bases between them. For the CDR3, the DNA is TGTGCCAGCAGTTTTCAAGGTCAGCCCCAGCATTTT. It translates to CASSFQGQPQHF.

This clonotype was seen at least ten times. The gene calls are TRBV11-2 and TRBJ2-3; weak D call: TRBD2 (6 bases). The ends were cut back, 1 base at V and 0 bases at J, with 11 bases in the middle. The germline V gene has CDR1 SGHAT and CDR2 FQNNGV. CDR3 length: 16 amino acids. The CDR3 region is CASSLGGAPSTDTQYF. DNA for the CDR3: TGTGCCAGCAGCTTAGGCGGGGCCCCCAGCACAGATACGCAGTATTTT.

This clonotype was seen repeatedly, ten times or more. The chain couples TRBV20-1 to TRBJ1-1; D gene uncertain. The V gene's germline CDR1 is DFQATT and CDR2 SNEGSKA (reference sequence). This CDR3 is 11 amino acids long. Trimming left V 6 bases short and J 10 bases short, with 15 bases between. CDR3 protein: CSASRGPGAFF. CDR3 sequence (DNA): TGCAGTGCATCGCGAGGGCCCGGAGCTTTCTTT.

This chain connects TRBV12-3 or TRBV12-4 to TRBJ2-2; D remains ambiguous. This CDR3 comprises 15 residues. The V end lost 4 bases, the J end lost 3 bases, and 12 bases lay between the germline ends. The CDR3 loop is CASSSGRRYTGELFF. CDR3 bases: TGTGCCAGCAGTTCAGGCAGGAGATACACCGGGGAGCTGTTTTTT.

V gene TRBV29-1 combines with J gene TRBJ1-2; a possible D gene is TRBD1 (5 bases). CDR3 length: 14 amino acids. CDR1 SQVTM and CDR2 ANQGSEA come from the germline V gene. V was cut by 4 bases and J by 4 bases, with 16 bases left in between. CDR3 in DNA: TGCAGCGTTGGTGGGGGAGACCGAGGCTATGGCTACACCTTC. It is translated as CSVGGGDRGYGYTF.

The chain employs TRBV12-3 or TRBV12-4 and TRBJ2-7, with 8 bases fitting TRBD1. This CDR3 is built from 14 residues. J was trimmed by 3 bases and V by 6 bases; bases with no gene match: 7. The CDR3 loop is CASSQTGVSYEQYF. In DNA form, the CDR3 reads TGTGCCAGCAGCCAGACAGGGGTTAGCTACGAGCAGTACTTC.

The chain carries TRBV12-5 and TRBJ2-7; D is possibly TRBD1 or TRBD2 (6 bases each). The CDR3 is 11 residues long. Trimming took 4 bases from V and 6 from J, leaving 7 bases between them. Germline loops: CDR1 LGHNT, CDR2 FRNRAP. The CDR3 bases are TGTGCTAGTGGTTGGGGGGCCGAGCAGTACTTC. Translating it yields CASGWGAEQYF.

DNA for the CDR3: TGTGCCACCAGCCGGGACTACAGCCTGAACACTGAAGCTTTCTTT. Protein product: CATSRDYSLNTEAFF. The chain has TRBV15 and TRBJ1-1; perhaps TRBD1 as D (5 bases). V lost 5 bases, J lost 0 bases, and 13 bases lay in between. This CDR3 has 15 amino acids. Germline CDR1 reads LNHNV; CDR2 reads YYDKDF (reference sequence).

This chain uses TRBV6-2 or TRBV6-3 with TRBJ1-1; possibly TRBD1 for D (6 bases). The germline V gene encodes CDR1 MNHEY and CDR2 SVGEGT. This CDR3 has 14 residues. V was pared by 5 bases and J by 6 bases, with 16 bases between. CDR3 protein: CASSNGGGRAEAFF. CDR3 sequence (DNA): TGTGCCAGCAGTAACGGAGGGGGGAGAGCTGAAGCTTTCTTT.

This clonotype was counted at least ten times. The J gene is TRBJ2-3, the V gene TRBV6-2 or TRBV6-3; the match to TRBD2 covers 13 bases. CDR3 length equals 18 residues. After removal of 8 bases from V and 2 bases from J, the junction contained 13 bases not matched to a gene. CDR1 and CDR2 from the germline V gene are MNHEY and SVGEGT. This CDR3 reads CASDHPRTSGGPTDTQYF. CDR3 DNA: TGTGCCAGCGATCATCCGCGGACTAGCGGGGGACCCACAGATACGCAGTATTTT.

This clonotype was counted at least ten times. The rearrangement links TRBV28 to TRBJ2-7, with D possibly being TRBD1 (6 bases). Trimming shortened V by 8 bases and J by 3 bases, and 17 bases separated the two germline ends. Germline-derived CDR1 and CDR2 are MDHEN and SYDVKM. The CDR3 runs to 14 residues. The CDR3 DNA sequence: TGTGCCAGCGCTGCTTTGACAGGAGACTACGAGCAGTACTTC. Its protein product is CASAALTGDYEQYF.

This sequence joins TRBV7-8 and TRBJ2-7, with D unresolved. V gave up 3 bases and J gave up 5 bases, with 14 bases separating them. This CDR3 comprises 14 residues. Germline V gene sequence: CDR1 SGHVS, CDR2 FQNEAQ. The CDR3 DNA follows: TGTGCCAGCAGCTTTTTTAGGGCCGCGGACGAGCAGTACTTC. This translates into CASSFFRAADEQYF.

This clonotype was observed a single time. CDR3 in amino acids: CASSQGDSGQETQYF. The CDR3, as DNA: TGTGCCAGCAGCCAAGGAGATAGCGGACAAGAGACCCAGTACTTC. The chain carries TRBV3-1 and TRBJ2-5; D is possibly TRBD2 (6 bases). This CDR3 is 15 amino acids long. Per germline, CDR1 LGHDT and CDR2 YNNKEL (reference sequence). V lost 1 base, J lost 2 bases, and 11 bases lay in between.

This clonotype was observed a handful of times. This sequence joins TRBV7-6 and TRBJ2-2; no clear D gene. With 1 base removed from V and 6 bases from J, the gap between germline ends came to 9 bases. Germline assignment: CDR1 SGHVS and CDR2 FNYEAQ. This CDR3 region has 14 residues. The CDR3 bases are TGTGCCAGCAGCTTAGAATACCCCCCCGGGGAGCTGTTTTTT. This sequence encodes CASSLEYPPGELFF.